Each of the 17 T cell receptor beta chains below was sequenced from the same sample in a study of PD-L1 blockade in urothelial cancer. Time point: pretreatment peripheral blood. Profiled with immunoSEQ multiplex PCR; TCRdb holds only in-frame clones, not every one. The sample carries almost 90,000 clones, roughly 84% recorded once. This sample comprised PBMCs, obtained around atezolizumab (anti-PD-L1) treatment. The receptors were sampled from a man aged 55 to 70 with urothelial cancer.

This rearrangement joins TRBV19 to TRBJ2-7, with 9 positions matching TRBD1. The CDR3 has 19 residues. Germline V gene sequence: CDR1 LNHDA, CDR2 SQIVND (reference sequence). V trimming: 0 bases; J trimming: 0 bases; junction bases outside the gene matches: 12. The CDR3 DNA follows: TGTGCCAGTAGTATAGAAACCGGAAGGGGACAGGGCCCCTCCTACGAGCAGTACTTC. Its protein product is CASSIETGRGQGPSYEQYF.

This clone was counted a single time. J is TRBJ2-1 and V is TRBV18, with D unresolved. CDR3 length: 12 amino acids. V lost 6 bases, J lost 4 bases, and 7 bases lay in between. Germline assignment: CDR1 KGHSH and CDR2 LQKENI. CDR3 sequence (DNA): TGTGCCAGCTCCCGACAATACAATGAGCAGTTCTTC. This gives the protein CASSRQYNEQFF.

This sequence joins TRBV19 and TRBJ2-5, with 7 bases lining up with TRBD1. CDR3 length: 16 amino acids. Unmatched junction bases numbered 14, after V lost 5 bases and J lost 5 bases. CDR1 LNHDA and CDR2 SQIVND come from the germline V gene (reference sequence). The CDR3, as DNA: TGTGCCAGTAGTCTTAGCCGTAGACAGGGCAGGGAGACCCAGTACTTC. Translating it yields CASSLSRRQGRETQYF.

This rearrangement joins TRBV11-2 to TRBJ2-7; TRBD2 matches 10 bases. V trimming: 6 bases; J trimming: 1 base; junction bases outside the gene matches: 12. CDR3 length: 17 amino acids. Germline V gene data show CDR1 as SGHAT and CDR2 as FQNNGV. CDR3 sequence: CASRGIAGGGISYEQYF. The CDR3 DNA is TGTGCCAGCAGAGGGATAGCGGGAGGAGGGATTTCCTACGAGCAGTACTTC.

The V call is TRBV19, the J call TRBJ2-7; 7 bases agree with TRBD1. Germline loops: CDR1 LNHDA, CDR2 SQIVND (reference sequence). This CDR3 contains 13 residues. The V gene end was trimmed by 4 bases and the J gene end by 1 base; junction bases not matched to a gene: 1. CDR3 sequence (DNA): TGTGCCAGTAGTACGACAGGGTCCTACGAGCAGTACTTC. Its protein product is CASSTTGSYEQYF.

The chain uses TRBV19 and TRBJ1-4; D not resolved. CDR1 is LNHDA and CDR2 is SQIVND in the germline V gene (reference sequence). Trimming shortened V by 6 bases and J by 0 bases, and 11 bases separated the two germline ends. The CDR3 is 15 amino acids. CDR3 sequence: CASRNLQATNEKLFF. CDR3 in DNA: TGTGCCAGTAGGAATCTTCAGGCAACTAATGAAAAACTGTTTTTT. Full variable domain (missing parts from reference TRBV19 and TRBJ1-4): DGGITQSPKYLFRKEGQNVTLSCEQNLNHDAMYWYRQDPGQGLRLIYYSQIVNDFQKGDIAEGYSVSREKKESFPLTVTSAQKNPTAFYLCASRNLQATNEKLFFGSGTQLSVL.

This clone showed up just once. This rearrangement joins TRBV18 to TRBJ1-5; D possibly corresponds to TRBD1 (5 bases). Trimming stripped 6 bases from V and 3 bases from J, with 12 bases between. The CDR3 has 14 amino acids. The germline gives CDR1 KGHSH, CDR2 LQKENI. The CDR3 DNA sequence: TGTGCCAGCTCCCCTGACAGATTCAATCAGCCCCAGCATTTT. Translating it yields CASSPDRFNQPQHF.

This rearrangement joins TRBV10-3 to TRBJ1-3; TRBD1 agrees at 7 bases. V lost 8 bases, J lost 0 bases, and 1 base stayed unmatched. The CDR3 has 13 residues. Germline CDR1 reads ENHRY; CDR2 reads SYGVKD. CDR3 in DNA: TGTGCCATCCGGGACAGCTCTGGAAACACCATATATTTT. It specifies CAIRDSSGNTIYF.

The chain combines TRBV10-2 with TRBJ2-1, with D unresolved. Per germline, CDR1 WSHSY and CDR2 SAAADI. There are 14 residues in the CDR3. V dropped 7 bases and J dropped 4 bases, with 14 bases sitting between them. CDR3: CASKPQASYNEQFF. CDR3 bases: TGCGCCAGCAAACCCCAGGCATCGTACAATGAGCAGTTCTTC.

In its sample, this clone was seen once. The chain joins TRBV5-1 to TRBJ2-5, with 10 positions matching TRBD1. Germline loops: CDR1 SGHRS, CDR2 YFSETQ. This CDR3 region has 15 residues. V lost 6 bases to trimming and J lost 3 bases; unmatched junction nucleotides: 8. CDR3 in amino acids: CASNTPGTGEETQYF. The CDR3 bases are TGCGCCAGCAACACCCCCGGGACAGGGGAAGAGACCCAGTACTTC.

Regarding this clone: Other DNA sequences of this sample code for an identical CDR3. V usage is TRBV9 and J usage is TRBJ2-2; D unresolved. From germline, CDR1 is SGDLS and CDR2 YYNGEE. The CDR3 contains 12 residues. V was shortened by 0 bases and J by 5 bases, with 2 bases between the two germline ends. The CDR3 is CASSVATGELFF. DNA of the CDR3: TGTGCCAGCAGCGTAGCGACCGGGGAGCTGTTTTTT.

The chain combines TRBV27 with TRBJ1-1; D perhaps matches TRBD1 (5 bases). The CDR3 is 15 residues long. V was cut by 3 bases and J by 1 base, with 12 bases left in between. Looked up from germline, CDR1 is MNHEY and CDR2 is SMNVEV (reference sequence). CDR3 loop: CASSFEGGANTEAFF. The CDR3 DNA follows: TGTGCCAGCAGTTTCGAAGGAGGGGCGAACACTGAAGCTTTCTTT.

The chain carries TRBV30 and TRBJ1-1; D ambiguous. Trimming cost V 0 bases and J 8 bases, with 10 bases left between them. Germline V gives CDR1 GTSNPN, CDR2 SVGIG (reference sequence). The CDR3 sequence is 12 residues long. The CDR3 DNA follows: TGTGCCTGGAGTGTACGACCCAGGGAAGCTTTCTTT. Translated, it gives CAWSVRPREAFF.

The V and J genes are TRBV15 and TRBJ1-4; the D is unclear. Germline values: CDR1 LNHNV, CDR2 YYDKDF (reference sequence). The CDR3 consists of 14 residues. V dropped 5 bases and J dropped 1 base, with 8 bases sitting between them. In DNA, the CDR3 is TGTGCCACCAGCCGGGGAAGAACTAATGAAAAACTGTTTTTT. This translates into CATSRGRTNEKLFF.

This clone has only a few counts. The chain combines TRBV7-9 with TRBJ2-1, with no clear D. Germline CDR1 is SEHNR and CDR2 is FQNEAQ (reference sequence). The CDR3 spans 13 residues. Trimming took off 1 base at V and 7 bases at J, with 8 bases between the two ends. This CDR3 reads CASSLGARNEQFF. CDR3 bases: TGTGCCAGCAGCTTAGGGGCCAGGAATGAGCAGTTCTTC.

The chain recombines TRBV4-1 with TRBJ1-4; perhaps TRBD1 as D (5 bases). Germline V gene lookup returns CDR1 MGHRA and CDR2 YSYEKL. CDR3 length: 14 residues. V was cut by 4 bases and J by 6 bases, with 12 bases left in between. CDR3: CASSPYDSHEKLFF. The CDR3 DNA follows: TGCGCCAGCAGCCCTTATGACAGCCATGAAAAACTGTTTTTT.

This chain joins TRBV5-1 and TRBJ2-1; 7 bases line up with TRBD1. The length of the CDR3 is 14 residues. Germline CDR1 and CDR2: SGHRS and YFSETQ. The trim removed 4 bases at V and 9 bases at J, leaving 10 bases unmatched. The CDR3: CASSRGTEFTEQFF. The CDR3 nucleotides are TGCGCCAGCAGCAGGGGGACAGAATTCACTGAGCAGTTCTTC.